This T cell receptor beta chain was profiled in a study of human T cells and chemical hapten exposure. The CDR3 is 15 amino acids. Per the germline V gene, CDR1 is MNHEY and CDR2 is SVGEGT. Time point meaning: patch test 1, 2 weeks after DPC sensitization. The treatment was: therapeutic diphenylcyclopropenone sensitization with weekly scalp DPC. TCRdb fed the RACE reads into MiXCR, producing one record per CDR3 protein. Of around 110,000 distinct CDR3 sequences listed, around an eighth are singletons. Note on this clonotype: It may be a read error: a sequence one base away is much more abundant.

The sample consisted of whole blood, taken in connection with sensitization to the hapten diphenylcyclopropenone (DPC). The chain has TRBV6-2 or TRBV6-3 and TRBJ1-6; weak D call: TRBD1 (5 bases). The sequence came from a woman between 45 and 60 years old with alopecia areata. Some clones in this sample may be carry-over from other donors' samples. Written as DNA, the CDR3 is TGTGCCAGCAGCCTTCAGGACACATTTAATTTACCCCTCCACTTT. Amino acid sequence: CASSLQDTFNLPLHF.